Shown below are 31 T cell receptor beta chains from a single sample sequenced in a study of monozygotic twins with inflammatory bowel disease (dated by TCRdb to between 2017 and 2020). To prepare the library, 5' RACE was applied. Data came from an Illumina HiSeq 2500. TCRdb reprocessed the sequencing reads and holds a single record per CDR3 protein sequence, with no DNA. The sample has a few hundred thousand distinct CDR3 sequences on record. The ten most abundant clones make up approximately 2.3% of the sample. Specimen: blood. All receptors come from a human donor with ulcerative colitis or Crohn's disease, or a healthy co-twin of an affected twin (not recorded which).

The rearrangement uses TRBV14 and TRBJ1-4. The CDR3 length is 14 residues. The germline V gene encodes CDR1 SGHDN and CDR2 FVKESK. CDR3 loop: CASSPRLANEKLFF.

The chain employs TRBV10-3 and TRBJ2-3. The germline V gene has CDR1 ENHRY and CDR2 SYGVKD. The CDR3 is made up of 11 amino acids. This CDR3 is CAISTKDTQYF.

The chain is built from TRBV20-1 and TRBJ1-5; TCRdb reports TRBD1, a call that lacks DNA to check it against. This CDR3 is built from 12 residues. The germline V gene encodes CDR1 DFQATT and CDR2 SNEGSKA (reference sequence). This CDR3 is CSAGDRGQPQHF.

J is TRBJ1-2 and V is TRBV5-5; the D call of TRBD1 rests on TCRdb alone, since no DNA is present to check it. This CDR3 is 14 amino acids long. CDR1 and CDR2 (germline): SGHKS, YYEKEE (reference sequence). CDR3 amino acids: CASSRGGTGYGYTF.

The gene calls are TRBV7-7 and TRBJ2-1; TCRdb designates TRBD1, a call that cannot be tested without DNA. The germline V gene has CDR1 SSHAT and CDR2 FNYEAQ (reference sequence). This CDR3 is built from 14 residues. The CDR3 sequence: CASSLERDSNEQFF.

The chain joins TRBV18 to TRBJ2-7; the TCRdb D gene call, TRBD2, has no DNA to confirm it. Germline V gene sequence: CDR1 KGHSH, CDR2 LQKENI. This CDR3 is built from 15 residues. CDR3 sequence reads: CASSTGLAAAGEQYF.

The V and J genes are TRBV30 and TRBJ2-1; TCRdb's D call of TRBD1 is untestable without DNA. The CDR3 is 15 residues long. Germline V lookup: CDR1 GTSNPN, CDR2 SVGIG (reference sequence). CDR3 protein: CAWSAGTGSYNEQFF.

The chain couples TRBV19 to TRBJ1-1; the TCRdb D gene call, TRBD1, has no DNA to confirm it. The CDR3 consists of 14 residues. Germline lookup yields CDR1 LNHDA and CDR2 SQIVND (reference sequence). The CDR3 sequence: CASSITGVGTEAFF.

This chain uses TRBV5-1 with TRBJ2-5; the D call from TCRdb, TRBD1, cannot be confirmed without DNA. The length of the CDR3 is 15 residues. CDR1 SGHRS and CDR2 YFSETQ come from the germline V gene. CDR3 protein: CASSLQHEWGETQYF.

This CDR3 is CASSAGDRGYEQYF. The chain joins TRBV19 to TRBJ2-7; TCRdb names TRBD1, which stays unverified in the absence of DNA. CDR1 is LNHDA and CDR2 is SQIVND in the germline V gene (reference sequence). This CDR3 region has 14 residues.

This chain connects TRBV7-9 to TRBJ1-5; TCRdb's D gene call, TRBD1, goes unchecked for lack of DNA. The CDR3 is 13 amino acids. CDR1 is SEHNR, CDR2 FQNEAQ, per germline (reference sequence). This chain's CDR3 is CASRRDRGQPQHF.

The V gene is TRBV10-3, the J gene TRBJ2-7; the TRBD1 assignment by TCRdb is unverifiable without DNA. CDR3 size: 12 residues. Germline V gene data show CDR1 as ENHRY and CDR2 as SYGVKD. CDR3: CAIAQGVSEQYF.

Here the CDR3 reads CASSSTGIQYF. This chain joins TRBV28 and TRBJ2-4; the D call from TCRdb, TRBD1, cannot be confirmed without DNA. The CDR3 totals 11 residues. Per the germline V gene, CDR1 is MDHEN and CDR2 is SYDVKM.

V gene TRBV7-2 combines with J gene TRBJ1-5; TCRdb lists TRBD1, though no DNA is available to test this call. Per germline, CDR1 SGHTA and CDR2 FQGNSA. CDR3 size: 15 residues. CDR3 residues: CASREGQGAGQPQHF.

The chain joins TRBV5-1 to TRBJ1-5; no DNA is available, so the TRBD1 call from TCRdb remains unchecked. The CDR3 is 17 residues long. Germline CDR1 is SGHRS and CDR2 is YFSETQ. CDR3 amino acids: CASSLEGRTSSNQPQHF.

The genes are TRBV28 and TRBJ2-5; the TCRdb call, TRBD1, lacks DNA for checking. The germline CDR1 and CDR2 sequences are MDHEN and SYDVKM. This CDR3 is built from 17 residues. CDR3 residues: CASSLVKGPGVGETQYF.

The chain joins TRBV12-3 or TRBV12-4 to TRBJ2-6; TCRdb's D gene call, TRBD1, goes unchecked for lack of DNA. The CDR3 extends over 19 amino acids. The CDR3 loop is CASRDKQGALAGGANVLTF.

The chain carries TRBV3-1 and TRBJ2-2. CDR3 length: 15 amino acids. Germline CDR1 and CDR2: LGHDT and YNNKEL (reference sequence). The CDR3 here is CASSQEVNPTGELFF.

The rearrangement uses TRBV20-1 and TRBJ2-7; TCRdb's D gene call, TRBD2, goes unchecked for lack of DNA. The CDR3 runs to 17 residues. Germline V gives CDR1 DFQATT, CDR2 SNEGSKA (reference sequence). The CDR3 reads CSASGPAGGLRSYEQYF.

The V call is TRBV18, the J call TRBJ2-3. The CDR3 length is 19 residues. Germline CDR1 reads KGHSH; CDR2 reads LQKENI. CDR3 region: CASSPLYLSEISSTDTQYF.

This chain connects TRBV6-6 to TRBJ1-6; the TCRdb call, TRBD1, lacks DNA for checking. Germline V lookup: CDR1 MNHNY, CDR2 SVGAGI (reference sequence). The CDR3 extends over 14 amino acids. The CDR3 here is CASSRVSYNSPLHF.

V is TRBV19 and J is TRBJ2-7. The germline V gene has CDR1 LNHDA and CDR2 SQIVND (reference sequence). The CDR3 has 15 amino acids. The CDR3 loop is CASSVLAGGSYEQYF.

The V call is TRBV12-3 or TRBV12-4, the J call TRBJ2-3. The CDR3 is 12 amino acids. The CDR3 protein is CASSLKWSTLYF.

The chain recombines TRBV10-2 with TRBJ1-4; TCRdb designates TRBD1, a call that cannot be tested without DNA. Germline-derived CDR1 and CDR2 are WSHSY and SAAADI. The CDR3 consists of 13 residues. The CDR3 reads CASSGQVKEKLFF.

This chain's CDR3 is CASRYDRELVNTEAFF. The chain carries TRBV6-2 or TRBV6-3 and TRBJ1-1; the D gene TCRdb calls, TRBD1, cannot be checked with no DNA. This CDR3 is 16 amino acids long. CDR1 is MNHEY, CDR2 SVGEGT, per germline.

This sequence joins TRBV7-2 and TRBJ1-5. CDR3 size: 14 residues. Germline V gene data show CDR1 as SGHTA and CDR2 as FQGNSA. CDR3 sequence reads: CASSPDRTAQPQHF.

The CDR3 loop reads CAISVRTGDHGYTF. The rearrangement links TRBV10-3 to TRBJ1-2; TCRdb's assignment of TRBD1 cannot be checked, as there is no DNA. Germline CDR1 reads ENHRY; CDR2 reads SYGVKD. This CDR3 spans 14 amino acids.

The chain recombines TRBV5-1 with TRBJ1-1; the D gene TCRdb calls, TRBD1, cannot be checked with no DNA. Looked up from germline, CDR1 is SGHRS and CDR2 is YFSETQ. The CDR3 has 16 amino acids. CDR3 sequence: CASSPEGWTANTEAFF.

CDR3 residues: CASSIGQVNYGYTF. The V and J genes are TRBV28 and TRBJ1-2; TCRdb selects TRBD1, and the lack of DNA leaves this call unchecked. From germline, CDR1 is MDHEN and CDR2 SYDVKM. This CDR3 spans 14 amino acids.

V usage is TRBV20-1 and J usage is TRBJ2-3. In germline, CDR1 is DFQATT, CDR2 SNEGSKA (reference sequence). The CDR3 has 13 amino acids. The CDR3 protein is CSAAATPTDTQYF.

The chain recombines TRBV6-5 with TRBJ2-7. The CDR3 covers 15 residues. Germline V gene lookup returns CDR1 MNHEY and CDR2 SVGAGI. Here the CDR3 reads CASSFLTASSYEQYF.